This TCR beta chain comes out of a study of cytomegalovirus exposure and HLA in healthy donors. Turning to this clone: The antigen remains unidentified.

Germline CDR1 reads SGDLS; CDR2 reads YYNGEE. This CDR3 region has 16 residues. J lost 1 base, V lost 0 bases, and 5 bases had no gene match. Study-wide points: The finding came from a later analysis; first-cohort TCR clusters tended to co-occur in the roughly 120 validation repertoires. Rarity held for most TCR sequences, but there were some public TCRs that occurred in many donors. Cytomegalovirus status, reportedly, was diagnosed with high specificity and sensitivity by the classifier.

Assay: immunoSEQ multiplex PCR; the TCRdb copy retains only in-frame clones and omits some. The profile covers nearly 80,000 clones, with roughly 93% appearing a single time and 3.6% taken by the ten largest. Sequenced material: PBMCs. This chain uses TRBV9 with TRBJ2-5; 8 bases line up with TRBD2. The TCR comes from a woman in her twenties or thirties in good health and CMV-seronegative. The CDR3 sequence: CASSVEAGGSQETQYF. The CDR3 region has the DNA TGTGCCAGCAGCGTAGAGGCGGGGGGCTCCCAAGAGACCCAGTACTTC. The whole variable domain, remainder taken from reference TRBV9 and TRBJ2-5, is DSGVTQTPKHLITATGQRVTLRCSPRSGDLSVYWYQQSLDQGLQFLIQYYNGEERAKGNILERFSAQQFPDLHSELNLSSLELGDSALYFCASSVEAGGSQETQYFGPGTRLLVL.